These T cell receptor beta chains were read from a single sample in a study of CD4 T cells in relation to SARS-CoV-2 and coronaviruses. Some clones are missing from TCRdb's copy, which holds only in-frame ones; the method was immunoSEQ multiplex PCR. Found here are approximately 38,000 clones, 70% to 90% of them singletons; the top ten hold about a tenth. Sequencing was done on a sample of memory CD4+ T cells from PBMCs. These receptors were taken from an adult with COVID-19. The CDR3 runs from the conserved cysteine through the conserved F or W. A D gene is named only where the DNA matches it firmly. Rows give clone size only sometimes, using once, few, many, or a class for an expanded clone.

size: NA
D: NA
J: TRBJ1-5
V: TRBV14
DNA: TGTGCCAGCAGCCGGAGCAGCAATCAGCCCCAGCATTTT
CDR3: CASSRSSNQPQHF

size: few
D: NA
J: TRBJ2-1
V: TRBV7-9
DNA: TGTGCCAGCAGCCTACGACCTCGGGGGCCTAGCTCATTCCACAATGAGCAGTTCTTC
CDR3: CASSLRPRGPSSFHNEQFF

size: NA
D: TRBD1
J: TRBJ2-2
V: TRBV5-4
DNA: TGTGCCAGCAGCTTGGTGGGCAGGGACAGTTTCGGCGGGGAGCTGTTTTTT
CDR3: CASSLVGRDSFGGELFF

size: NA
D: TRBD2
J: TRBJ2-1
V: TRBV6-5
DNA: TGTGCCAGCAGCAGCCATAGCGGGGTTATTGAGCAGTTCTTC
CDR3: CASSSHSGVIEQFF

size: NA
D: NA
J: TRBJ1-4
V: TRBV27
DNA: TGTGCCAGCAGTTTATCGGGCAGCTCCTATGAAAAACTGTTTTTT
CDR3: CASSLSGSSYEKLFF

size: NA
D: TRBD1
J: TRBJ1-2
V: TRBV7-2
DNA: TGTGCCAGCAGCGCACCGGGACAGACAAACTATGGCTACACCTTC
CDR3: CASSAPGQTNYGYTF

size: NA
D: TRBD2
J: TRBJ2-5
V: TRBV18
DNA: TGTGCCAGCTCACCCCTCCGACTAGCGGTCCAAGAGACCCAGTACTTC
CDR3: CASSPLRLAVQETQYF

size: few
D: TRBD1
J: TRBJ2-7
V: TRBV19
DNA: TGTGCCACCATCCACAGGGCAGGGGGTTCCTACGAGCAGTACTTC
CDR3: CATIHRAGGSYEQYF

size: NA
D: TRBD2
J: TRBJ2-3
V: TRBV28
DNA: TGTGCCAGCAGTGATGGCGGGGGTAACACAGATACGCAGTATTTT
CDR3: CASSDGGGNTDTQYF

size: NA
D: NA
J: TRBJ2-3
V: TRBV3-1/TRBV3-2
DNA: TGTGCCAGCAGCCAAGACGATACGCAGTATTTT
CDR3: CASSQDDTQYF

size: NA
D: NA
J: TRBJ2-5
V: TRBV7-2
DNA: TGTGCCAGCAGCGCTACGACTAGACCAAAGACCCAGTACTTC
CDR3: CASSATTRPKTQYF

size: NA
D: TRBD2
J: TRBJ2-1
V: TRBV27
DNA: TGTGCCAGCAGTTTATTAGGGACTAGTGGGTATGAGCAGTTCTTC
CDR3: CASSLLGTSGYEQFF

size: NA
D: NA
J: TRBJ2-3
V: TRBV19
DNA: TGTGCCAGTAGTATAGGTTCAATCACAGATACGCAGTATTTT
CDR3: CASSIGSITDTQYF

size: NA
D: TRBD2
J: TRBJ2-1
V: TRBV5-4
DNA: TGTGCCAGCAGCGCAACTAGCGGGGGCGATGAGCAGTTCTTC
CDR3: CASSATSGGDEQFF

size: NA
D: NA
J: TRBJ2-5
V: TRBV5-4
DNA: TGTGCCAGCAGCGGTTTACGCGGAAGGTCTGAGACCCAGTACTTC
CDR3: CASSGLRGRSETQYF

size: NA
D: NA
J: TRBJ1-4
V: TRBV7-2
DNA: TGTGCCAGCAGCTTAGGGTGGGGTGAAAAACTGTTTTTT
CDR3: CASSLGWGEKLFF

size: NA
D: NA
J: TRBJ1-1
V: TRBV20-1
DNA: TGCAGTGCTAGTGATGGTGGGGGAAGGGAAGCTTTCTTT
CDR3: CSASDGGGREAFF

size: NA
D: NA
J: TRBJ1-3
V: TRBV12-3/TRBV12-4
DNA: TGTGCCAGCAGTTTCACTGCTGGGAACACCATATATTTT
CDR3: CASSFTAGNTIYF

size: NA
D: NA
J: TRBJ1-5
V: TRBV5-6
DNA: TGTGCCAGCAGCTTGGAGGCGGGACGCCGCAATCAGCCCCAGCATTTT
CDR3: CASSLEAGRRNQPQHF

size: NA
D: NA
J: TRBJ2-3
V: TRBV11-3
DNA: TGTGCCAGCAGCCCCCCCGGGGATACGCAGTATTTT
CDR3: CASSPPGDTQYF

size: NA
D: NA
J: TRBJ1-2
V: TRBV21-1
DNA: TGTGCCAGCAGCAAAGTCGGGCGGAGTAACTATGGCTACACCTTC
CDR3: CASSKVGRSNYGYTF

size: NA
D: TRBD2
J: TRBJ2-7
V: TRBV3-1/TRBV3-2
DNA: TGTGCCAGCAGCCAGAGTATAGCGGGGTACGAGCAGTACTTC
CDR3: CASSQSIAGYEQYF

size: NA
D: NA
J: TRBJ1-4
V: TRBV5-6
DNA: TGTGCCAGCAGCTTGGCGAAAGGAGCCCAAGAAAAACTGTTTTTT
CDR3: CASSLAKGAQEKLFF

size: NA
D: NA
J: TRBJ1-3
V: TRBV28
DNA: TGTGCCAGCAACACCCCAGGGTCTTCTGGAAACACCATATATTTT
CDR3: CASNTPGSSGNTIYF

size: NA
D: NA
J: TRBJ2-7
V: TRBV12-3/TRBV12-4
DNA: TGTGCCAGCAGTTTACCAAGCTCCTACGAGCAGTACTTC
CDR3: CASSLPSSYEQYF

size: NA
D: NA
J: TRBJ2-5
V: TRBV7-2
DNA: TGTGCCAGCAGCTTAATGGTCCAAGAGACCCAGTACTTC
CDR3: CASSLMVQETQYF

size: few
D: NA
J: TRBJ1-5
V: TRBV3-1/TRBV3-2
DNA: TGTGCCAGCTCCGGGGAATTCAATCAGCCCCAGCATTTT
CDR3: CASSGEFNQPQHF

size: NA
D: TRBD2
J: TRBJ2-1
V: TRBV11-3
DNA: TGTGCCAGCAGCTTAGGGACTAGCGGGGCCCCCCCGTTCTTC
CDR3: CASSLGTSGAPPFF

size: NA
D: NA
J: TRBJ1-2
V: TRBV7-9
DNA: TGTGCCAGCAGCTTATTGGTGGGAACCCCGAACTATGGCTACACCTTC
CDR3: CASSLLVGTPNYGYTF

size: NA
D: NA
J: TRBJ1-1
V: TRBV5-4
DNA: TGTGCCAGCACCCGCGTTACTTCCAGCACTGAAGCTTTCTTT
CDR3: CASTRVTSSTEAFF

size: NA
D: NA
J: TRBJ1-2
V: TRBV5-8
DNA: TGTGCCAGCAGTATGGACAGCTATGGCTACACCTTC
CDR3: CASSMDSYGYTF

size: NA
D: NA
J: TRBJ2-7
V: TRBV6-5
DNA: TGTGCCAGCAGTTACTGGCGCGGGGCCTCCTACGAGCAGTACTTC
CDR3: CASSYWRGASYEQYF

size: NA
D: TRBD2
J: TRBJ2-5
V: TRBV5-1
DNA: TGCGCCACCACGCCCGAGGTGGGGGGGTACGAGACCCAGTACTTC
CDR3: CATTPEVGGYETQYF

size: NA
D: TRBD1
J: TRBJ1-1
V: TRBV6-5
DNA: TGTGCCAGCAAAATACAGGGGGCAACTGAAGCTTTCTTT
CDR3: CASKIQGATEAFF

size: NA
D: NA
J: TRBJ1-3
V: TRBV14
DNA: TGTGCCAGCAGCCAAGATCTTACAGCCGTCTCTGGAAACACCATATATTTT
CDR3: CASSQDLTAVSGNTIYF

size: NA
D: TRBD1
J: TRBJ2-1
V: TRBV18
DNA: TGTGCCAGCTCGCGACAGGGGAATGAGCAGTTCTTC
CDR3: CASSRQGNEQFF

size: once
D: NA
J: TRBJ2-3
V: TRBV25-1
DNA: TGTGCCAGCAGTGAGTCCGCCGGGGACAGCACAGATACGCAGTATTTT
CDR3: CASSESAGDSTDTQYF

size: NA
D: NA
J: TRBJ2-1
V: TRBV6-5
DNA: TGTGCCTGCCGCGGGGGAGGGGGGAATGAGCAGTTCTTC
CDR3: CACRGGGGNEQFF

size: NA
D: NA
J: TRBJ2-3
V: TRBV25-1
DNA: TGTGCCAGCAGTGACCCCAGCGAGGGCACAGATACGCAGTATTTT
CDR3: CASSDPSEGTDTQYF

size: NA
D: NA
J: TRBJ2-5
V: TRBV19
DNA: TGTGCCAGTAGTGGGCGGAACCGCGAGACCCAGTACTTC
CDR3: CASSGRNRETQYF

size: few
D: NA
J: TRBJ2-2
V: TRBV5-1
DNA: TGCGCCAGCAGCTCGACAGTAGCGAACACCGGGGAGCTGTTTTTT
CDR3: CASSSTVANTGELFF

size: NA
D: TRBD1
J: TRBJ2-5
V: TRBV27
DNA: TGTGCCAGCAGTTCTAAACCGGGACAGAGGATATCCGAGACCCAGTACTTC
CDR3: CASSSKPGQRISETQYF

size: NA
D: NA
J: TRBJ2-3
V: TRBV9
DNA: TGTGCCAGCAGCACCCTATCTTCAGATACGCAGTATTTT
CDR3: CASSTLSSDTQYF

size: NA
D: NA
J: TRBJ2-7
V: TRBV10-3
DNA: TGTGCCATCAGGGGGGGAGCAGGGGTTACCTACGAGCAGTACTTC
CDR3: CAIRGGAGVTYEQYF

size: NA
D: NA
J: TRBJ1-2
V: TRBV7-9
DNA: TGTGCCAGCAGCCCAGGGGCGGGTAACTATGGCTACACCTTC
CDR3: CASSPGAGNYGYTF

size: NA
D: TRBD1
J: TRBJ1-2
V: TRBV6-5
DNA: TGTGCCAGCAGTCCAGGGGGATTTGCTAACTATGGCTACACCTTC
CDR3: CASSPGGFANYGYTF

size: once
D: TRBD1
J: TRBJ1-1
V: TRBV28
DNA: TGTGCCAGCAGTCAAACCGGGACAGGGGGCACTGAAGCTTTCTTT
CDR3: CASSQTGTGGTEAFF

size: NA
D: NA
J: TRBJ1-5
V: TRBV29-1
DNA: TGCAGCGCAACGCACAGAAATCAGCCCCAGCATTTT
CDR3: CSATHRNQPQHF

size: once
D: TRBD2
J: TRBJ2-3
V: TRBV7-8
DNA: TGTGCCAGCAGCTTAGAAGGTGTGCAGGGAGGGGATACGCAGTATTTT
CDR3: CASSLEGVQGGDTQYF

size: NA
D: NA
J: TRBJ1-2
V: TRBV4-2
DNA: TGTGCCAGCAGCCAAGATACACAGGGTGCCTATGGCTACACCTTC
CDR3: CASSQDTQGAYGYTF

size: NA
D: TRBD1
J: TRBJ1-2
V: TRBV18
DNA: TGTGCCAGCTCACAGGGTTGGACAGGGGGAAGCTATGGCTACACCTTC
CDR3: CASSQGWTGGSYGYTF